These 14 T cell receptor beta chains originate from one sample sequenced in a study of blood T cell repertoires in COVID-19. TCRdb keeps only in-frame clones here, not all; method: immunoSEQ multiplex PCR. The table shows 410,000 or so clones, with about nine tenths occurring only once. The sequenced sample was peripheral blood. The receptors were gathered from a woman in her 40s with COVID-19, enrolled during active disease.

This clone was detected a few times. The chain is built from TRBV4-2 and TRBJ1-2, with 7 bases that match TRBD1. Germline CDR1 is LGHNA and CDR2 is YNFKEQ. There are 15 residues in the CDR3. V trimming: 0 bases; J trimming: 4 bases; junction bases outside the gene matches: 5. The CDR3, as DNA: TGTGCCAGCAGCCAAGATAGGACAGGATTCTATGGCTACACCTTC. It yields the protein CASSQDRTGFYGYTF.

CDR3 protein: CSARDQETQYF. CDR3 nucleotide sequence: TGCAGTGCACGGGACCAAGAGACCCAGTACTTC. This sequence joins TRBV20-1 and TRBJ2-5; D not certain. The CDR3 runs 11 residues. The V and J ends lost 6 bases and 0 bases respectively, with 5 bases between them. CDR1 and CDR2 from the germline V gene are DFQATT and SNEGSKA (reference sequence).

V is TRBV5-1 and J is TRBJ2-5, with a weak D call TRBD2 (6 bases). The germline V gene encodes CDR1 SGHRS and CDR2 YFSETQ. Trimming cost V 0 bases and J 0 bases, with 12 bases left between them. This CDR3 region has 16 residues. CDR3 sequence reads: CASSLAERVYQETQYF. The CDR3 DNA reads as TGCGCCAGCAGCTTGGCAGAGCGGGTTTACCAAGAGACCCAGTACTTC.

The CDR3 coding sequence is TGTGCCAGCAGCTTCTGGACAGGGAACCGCTACGAGCAGTACTTC. It yields the protein CASSFWTGNRYEQYF. The chain links TRBV7-2 to TRBJ2-7, with 8 nucleotides matching TRBD1. V lost 3 bases and J lost 3; bases outside the gene matches: 7. The CDR3 covers 15 residues. Germline CDR1 SGHTA, CDR2 FQGNSA.

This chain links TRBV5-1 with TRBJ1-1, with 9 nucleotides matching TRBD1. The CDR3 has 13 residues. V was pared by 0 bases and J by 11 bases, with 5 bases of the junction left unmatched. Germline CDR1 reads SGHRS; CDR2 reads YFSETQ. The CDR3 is CASSLGDRAGAFF. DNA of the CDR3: TGCGCCAGCAGCTTGGGGGACAGGGCGGGGGCTTTCTTT.

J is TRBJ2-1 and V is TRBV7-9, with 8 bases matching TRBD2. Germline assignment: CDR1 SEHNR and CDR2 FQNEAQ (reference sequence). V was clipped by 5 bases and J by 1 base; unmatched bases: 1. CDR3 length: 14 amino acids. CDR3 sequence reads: CASSTSGSYNEQFF. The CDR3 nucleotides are TGTGCCAGCAGCACTAGCGGATCCTACAATGAGCAGTTCTTC.

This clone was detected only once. CDR3 in DNA: TGTGCCAGCTCACGTGAGGGTCCTTCTGAAGCTTTCTTT. Encoded protein: CASSREGPSEAFF. The chain joins TRBV18 to TRBJ1-1, with D hard to call. The germline V gene encodes CDR1 KGHSH and CDR2 LQKENI. V was cut by 4 bases and J by 6 bases, with 12 bases left in between. This CDR3 spans 13 amino acids.

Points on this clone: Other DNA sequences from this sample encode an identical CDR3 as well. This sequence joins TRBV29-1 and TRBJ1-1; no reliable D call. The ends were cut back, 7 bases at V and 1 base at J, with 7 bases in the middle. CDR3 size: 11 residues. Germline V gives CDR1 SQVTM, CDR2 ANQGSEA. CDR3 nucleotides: TGCAGCGCGACGGGGAACACTGAAGCTTTCTTT. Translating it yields CSATGNTEAFF.

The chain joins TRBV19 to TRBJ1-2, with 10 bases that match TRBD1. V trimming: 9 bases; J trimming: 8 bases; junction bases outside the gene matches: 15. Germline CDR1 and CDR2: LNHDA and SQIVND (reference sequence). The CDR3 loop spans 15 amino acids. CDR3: CASVLDRGKLDGYTF. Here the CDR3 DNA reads TGTGCCAGCGTTCTGGACAGGGGGAAACTCGACGGCTACACCTTC.

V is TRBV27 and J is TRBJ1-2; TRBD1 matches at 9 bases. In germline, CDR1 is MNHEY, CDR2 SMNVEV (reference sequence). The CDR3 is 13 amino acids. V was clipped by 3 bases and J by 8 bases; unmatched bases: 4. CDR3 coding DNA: TGTGCCAGCAGTTTGGGGGACAGGGAGGGCTACACCTTC. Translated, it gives CASSLGDREGYTF.

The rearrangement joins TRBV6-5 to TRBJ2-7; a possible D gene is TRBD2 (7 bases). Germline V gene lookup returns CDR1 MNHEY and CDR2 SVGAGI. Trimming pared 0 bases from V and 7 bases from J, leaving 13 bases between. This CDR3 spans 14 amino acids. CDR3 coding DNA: TGTGCCAGCAGTTACTCAGCTGGGAGGGGGGAGCAGTACTTC. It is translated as CASSYSAGRGEQYF.

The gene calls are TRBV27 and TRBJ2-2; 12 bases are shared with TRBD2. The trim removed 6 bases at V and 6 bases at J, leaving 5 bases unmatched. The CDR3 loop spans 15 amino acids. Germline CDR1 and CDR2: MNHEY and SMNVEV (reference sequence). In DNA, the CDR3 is TGTGCCAGCAGAACTAGCGGGGGGCCCGCCGGGGAGCTGTTTTTT. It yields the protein CASRTSGGPAGELFF.

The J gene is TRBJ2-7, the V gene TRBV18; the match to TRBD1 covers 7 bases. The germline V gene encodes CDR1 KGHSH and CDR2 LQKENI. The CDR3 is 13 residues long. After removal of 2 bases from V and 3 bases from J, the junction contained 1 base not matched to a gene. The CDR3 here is CASSPWDSYEQYF. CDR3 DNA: TGTGCCAGCTCACCATGGGACAGCTACGAGCAGTACTTC. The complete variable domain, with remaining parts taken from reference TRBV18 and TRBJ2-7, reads NAGVMQNPRHLVRRRGQEARLRCSPMKGHSHVYWYRQLPEEGLKFMVYLQKENIIDESGMPKERFSAEFPKEGPSILRIQQVVRGDSAAYFCASSPWDSYEQYFGPGTRLTVT.

CDR3 residues: CASSHRDINIQYF. The DNA of the CDR3 is TGTGCCAGCAGCCACCGGGACATCAACATTCAGTACTTC. The V and J genes are TRBV7-9 and TRBJ2-4, with D perhaps matching TRBD1 (6 bases). This CDR3 contains 13 residues. The germline gives CDR1 SEHNR, CDR2 FQNEAQ (reference sequence). V dropped 5 bases and J dropped 7 bases, with 12 bases sitting between them.